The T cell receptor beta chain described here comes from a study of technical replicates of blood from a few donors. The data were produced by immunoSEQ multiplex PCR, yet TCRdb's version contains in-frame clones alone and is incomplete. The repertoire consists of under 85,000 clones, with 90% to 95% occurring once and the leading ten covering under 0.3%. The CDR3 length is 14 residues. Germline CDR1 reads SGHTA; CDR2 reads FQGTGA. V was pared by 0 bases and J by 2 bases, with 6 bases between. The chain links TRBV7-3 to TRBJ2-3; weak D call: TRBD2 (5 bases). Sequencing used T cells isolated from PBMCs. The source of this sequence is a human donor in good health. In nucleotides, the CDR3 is TGTGCCAGCAGCTTAACTAGCGCCACAGATACGCAGTATTTT. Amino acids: CASSLTSATDTQYF.